The entry below describes one T cell receptor (beta chain). This sample stems from a study of blood T cell repertoires in COVID-19. Across the study: Acute and convalescent COVID-19 samples came from the United States, Italy and Spain.

In germline, CDR1 is ENHRY, CDR2 SYGVKD. V was pared by 0 bases and J by 0 bases, with 3 bases of the junction left unmatched. The CDR3 covers 16 residues. TCRdb's table, derived via immunoSEQ multiplex PCR, lists solely in-frame clones and lacks some. The repertoire holds 350,000 or so clones, with about 86% as singletons. This TCR derives from a man younger than 40 with active or convalescent COVID-19. The chain carries TRBV10-3 and TRBJ1-1; 8 bases fit TRBD1. Sequenced input: peripheral blood. The CDR3 coding sequence is TGTGCCATCAGTGAGTCGGGACAGGACATGAACACTGAAGCTTTCTTT. Protein product: CAISESGQDMNTEAFF.